One sample yielded the 21 T cell receptor beta chains listed below, sequenced in a study of blood T cell repertoires in COVID-19 (dated by TCRdb to the early 2020s). Library preparation was by the immunoSEQ multiplex PCR assay. Imported from immuneACCESS, the table was reduced by TCRdb to in-frame sequences with V and J called. These copies leave out some clones; in studies compared against another copy, an unresolved V gene accounts for under half, and the cause of the remainder is not known. The sample table holds fewer than 250,000 clones, of which approximately 89% were seen once. The ten largest clones represent 3% to 4% of the sample. Sequenced material: PBMCs or T cells enriched from blood (not recorded which). The receptors come from a woman in her thirties who had been exposed to COVID-19.

The sample holds a few counts of this clone. J is TRBJ1-5 and V is TRBV5-4; TRBD1 agrees at 7 bases. From germline, CDR1 is SGHNT and CDR2 YYREEE (reference sequence). The CDR3 spans 15 residues. J was trimmed by 4 bases and V by 0 bases; bases with no gene match: 4. The CDR3 region has the DNA TGTGCCAGCAGCTTGGGTGGGACAGAGAATCAGCCCCAGCATTTT. This translates into CASSLGGTENQPQHF. The full variable domain, completed using reference TRBV5-4 and TRBJ1-5, is ETGVTQSPTHLIKTRGQQVTLRCSSQSGHNTVSWYQQALGQGPQFIFQYYREEENGRGNFPPRFSGLQFPNYSSELNVNALELDDSALYLCASSLGGTENQPQHFGDGTRLSIL.

The rearrangement joins TRBV10-3 to TRBJ1-2; 7 bases fit TRBD1. This CDR3 contains 17 residues. Per germline, CDR1 ENHRY and CDR2 SYGVKD. Losses at the gene ends were 2 bases for V and 3 bases for J; bases not matched to a gene: 12. The CDR3 loop is CAISEPSDREADYGYTF. The CDR3 DNA is TGTGCCATCAGTGAGCCGAGTGACAGGGAGGCCGACTATGGCTACACCTTC.

V gene TRBV29-1 combines with J gene TRBJ1-2; 10 bases fit TRBD1. V dropped 8 bases and J dropped 8; count of bases not matched to a gene: 11. The CDR3 covers 13 residues. CDR1 is SQVTM, CDR2 ANQGSEA, per germline. The CDR3 here is CSTWDRGYQGYTF. CDR3 in DNA: TGCAGCACCTGGGACAGGGGATATCAGGGCTACACCTTC.

This sequence joins TRBV6-2 or TRBV6-3 and TRBJ2-2; no clear D gene. The CDR3 length is 13 residues. V was pared by 2 bases and J by 5 bases, with 6 bases between. In germline, CDR1 is MNHEY, CDR2 SVGEGT. CDR3 loop: CASSYHETGELFF. CDR3 DNA sequence: TGTGCCAGCAGTTACCACGAGACCGGGGAGCTGTTTTTT.

The gene calls are TRBV9 and TRBJ2-3; 8 bases align to TRBD2. The germline CDR1 and CDR2 sequences are SGDLS and YYNGEE. The CDR3 has 15 residues. Trimming cost V 0 bases and J 4 bases; bases outside gene matches: 4. DNA of the CDR3: TGTGCCAGCAGCGTAGACGGGAGGGCCTCAGATACGCAGTATTTT. This translates into CASSVDGRASDTQYF. The full variable domain, in which reference TRBV9 and TRBJ2-3 provide the parts outside the CDR3, is DSGVTQTPKHLITATGQRVTLRCSPRSGDLSVYWYQQSLDQGLQFLIQYYNGEERAKGNILERFSAQQFPDLHSELNLSSLELGDSALYFCASSVDGRASDTQYFGPGTRLTVL.

This clone was seen more than once but under ten times. CDR3 amino acids: CASSLGGLAEETQYF. The DNA of the CDR3 is TGTGCCAGCAGCTTAGGGGGGCTAGCAGAAGAGACCCAGTACTTC. The rearrangement uses TRBV7-9 and TRBJ2-5, with a weak D call TRBD1 (6 bases). Germline-derived CDR1 and CDR2 are SEHNR and FQNEAQ (reference sequence). CDR3 length: 15 amino acids. Between the trimmed V and J ends, which lost 1 base and 3 bases, there was a span of 12 bases.

The rearrangement links TRBV7-6 to TRBJ2-1; a weak D match, TRBD2 (6 bases). Deletions cut 7 bases from V and 3 bases from J, with 19 bases between. From germline, CDR1 is SGHVS and CDR2 FNYEAQ. The CDR3 is 16 residues long. CDR3 nucleotides: TGTGCCAGCACCTCTCAGCCGACGGAGGGCTACAATGAGCAGTTCTTC. The encoded protein is CASTSQPTEGYNEQFF.

The CDR3 here is CASSQAGTGLEKLFF. The CDR3 nucleotides are TGCGCCAGCAGCCAAGCCGGGACAGGGCTTGAAAAACTGTTTTTT. The gene calls are TRBV4-1 and TRBJ1-4; the match to TRBD1 covers 9 bases. Germline V CDR1 and CDR2: MGHRA, YSYEKL. The trim removed 1 base at V and 7 bases at J, leaving 4 bases unmatched. The CDR3 is made up of 15 amino acids.

V gene TRBV5-1 combines with J gene TRBJ2-1; tentatively, D is TRBD1 (5 bases). CDR3 length equals 17 residues. Trimming removed 7 bases at V and 1 base at J, with 21 bases between. CDR1 and CDR2 (germline): SGHRS, YFSETQ. The CDR3 DNA reads TGCGCCAGCTTTGATGACAGCCTGTTGTCTTCCTACAATGAGCAGTTCTTC. It is translated as CASFDDSLLSSYNEQFF.

The rearrangement links TRBV4-1 to TRBJ1-3; 9 bases line up with TRBD1. Germline V gives CDR1 MGHRA, CDR2 YSYEKL. Trimming cost V 4 bases and J 0 bases; bases outside gene matches: 7. The CDR3 sequence is 17 residues long. The DNA of the CDR3 is TGCGCCAGCAGCCGGGGACAGGGTGATAGCTCTGGAAACACCATATATTTT. Its translation is CASSRGQGDSSGNTIYF.

The J gene is TRBJ2-2, the V gene TRBV29-1, with a weak D call TRBD2 (6 bases). This CDR3 comprises 13 residues. Per germline, CDR1 SQVTM and CDR2 ANQGSEA. V lost 4 bases and J lost 6, with 12 bases in between. CDR3 protein: CSVVVGGPGELFF. The CDR3 region has the DNA TGCAGCGTTGTAGTAGGAGGGCCCGGGGAGCTGTTTTTT.

J is TRBJ1-5 and V is TRBV10-2; D not resolved. Trimming pared 7 bases from V and 6 bases from J, leaving 13 bases between. CDR1 is WSHSY and CDR2 is SAAADI in the germline V gene. The CDR3 loop spans 13 amino acids. The CDR3 bases are TGCGCCAGCATGGTGAGGGAAACTCAGCCCCAGCATTTT. This codes for CASMVRETQPQHF.

The chain employs TRBV9 and TRBJ1-4, with TRBD1 matching 9 bases. Trimming cost V 5 bases and J 9 bases; bases outside gene matches: 11. This CDR3 contains 15 residues. Looked up from germline, CDR1 is SGDLS and CDR2 is YYNGEE. This CDR3 reads CASSQEGQGRKKLFF. DNA of the CDR3: TGTGCCAGCAGTCAAGAAGGACAGGGGAGGAAAAAACTGTTTTTT.

This clone was counted a single time. J is TRBJ2-7 and V is TRBV7-2, with 8 bases that match TRBD1. J lost 4 bases, V lost 4 bases, and 9 bases had no gene match. Germline-derived CDR1 and CDR2 are SGHTA and FQGNSA. The CDR3 is 15 residues long. CDR3 nucleotide sequence: TGTGCCAGCAGCTCAGCGGACAGGGCGAGGTACGAGCAGTACTTC. This sequence encodes CASSSADRARYEQYF. The variable domain in full, completed from reference TRBV7-2 and TRBJ2-7, reads GAGVSQSPSNKVTEKGKDVELRCDPISGHTALYWYRQSLGQGLEFLIYFQGNSAPDKSGLPSDRFSAERTGGSVSTLTIQRTQQEDSAVYLCASSSADRARYEQYFGPGTRLTVT.

The chain links TRBV12-5 to TRBJ1-4; maybe TRBD1 (5 bases). The CDR3 length is 16 residues. In germline, CDR1 is LGHNT, CDR2 FRNRAP. Trimming removed 0 bases from V and 3 bases from J, with 11 bases in between. CDR3 protein: CASGLVTRASNEKLFF. The CDR3 DNA is TGTGCTAGTGGTTTGGTAACCAGGGCGTCTAATGAAAAACTGTTTTTT.

The rearrangement links TRBV7-9 to TRBJ2-7; 10 bases agree with TRBD2. CDR3 length equals 17 residues. V lost 3 bases to trimming and J lost 5 bases; unmatched junction nucleotides: 13. The germline CDR1 and CDR2 sequences are SEHNR and FQNEAQ (reference sequence). The DNA for the CDR3 is TGTGCCAGCAGCTTTGGGGGCCTAGCGGGAGAAATCCACGAGCAGTACTTC. Amino acids: CASSFGGLAGEIHEQYF.

In this sample, this clone turned up once. The chain carries TRBV19 and TRBJ2-1; the match to TRBD2 covers 8 bases. The germline CDR1 and CDR2 sequences are LNHDA and SQIVND (reference sequence). This CDR3 has 18 residues. Trimming cost V 4 bases and J 9 bases; bases outside gene matches: 20. CDR3 nucleotide sequence: TGTGCCAGTAGTAAGGGGTTTCAGGTAGCGGGAAGGTATGGTGAGCAGTTCTTC. Its translation is CASSKGFQVAGRYGEQFF. Full variable domain (remainder filled in from reference TRBV19 and TRBJ2-1): DGGITQSPKYLFRKEGQNVTLSCEQNLNHDAMYWYRQDPGQGLRLIYYSQIVNDFQKGDIAEGYSVSREKKESFPLTVTSAQKNPTAFYLCASSKGFQVAGRYGEQFFGPGTRLTVL.

The chain carries TRBV19 and TRBJ2-2; 13 bases are shared with TRBD2. This CDR3 has 18 amino acids. J lost 0 bases, V lost 4 bases, and 5 bases had no gene match. Germline V gene lookup returns CDR1 LNHDA and CDR2 SQIVND (reference sequence). DNA of the CDR3: TGTGCCAGTAGTAGACTAGCGGGAGGCCGCGCGAACACCGGGGAGCTGTTTTTT. Translating gives CASSRLAGGRANTGELFF. The full variable domain, rest sourced from reference TRBV19 and TRBJ2-2, is DGGITQSPKYLFRKEGQNVTLSCEQNLNHDAMYWYRQDPGQGLRLIYYSQIVNDFQKGDIAEGYSVSREKKESFPLTVTSAQKNPTAFYLCASSRLAGGRANTGELFFGEGSRLTVL.

DNA for the CDR3: TGCGCCAGCAGCTTGGAGGGGGAGACCCAGTACTTC. Amino acid sequence: CASSLEGETQYF. The rearrangement joins TRBV5-1 to TRBJ2-5; possibly TRBD1 for D (5 bases). Germline CDR1 reads SGHRS; CDR2 reads YFSETQ. Trimming stripped 0 bases from V and 5 bases from J, with 5 bases between. This CDR3 has 12 amino acids.

The V gene is TRBV7-9, the J gene TRBJ2-2; TRBD2 matches at 14 bases. Germline V gives CDR1 SEHNR, CDR2 FQNEAQ (reference sequence). The V gene end was trimmed by 5 bases and the J gene end by 0 bases; junction bases not matched to a gene: 8. This CDR3 has 19 residues. This chain's CDR3 is CASSDRLAGGPSNTGELFF. The CDR3 nucleotides read TGTGCCAGCAGCGACAGACTAGCGGGAGGGCCCTCGAACACCGGGGAGCTGTTTTTT.

The CDR3 protein is CASSSPRGKGEQYF. CDR3 coding DNA: TGTGCCAGCAGCAGCCCAAGAGGAAAGGGGGAGCAGTACTTC. The genes are TRBV11-2 and TRBJ2-7, with D maybe TRBD1 (5 bases). The germline CDR1 and CDR2 sequences are SGHAT and FQNNGV. Deletions cut 5 bases from V and 7 bases from J, with 18 bases between. The CDR3 has 14 amino acids.